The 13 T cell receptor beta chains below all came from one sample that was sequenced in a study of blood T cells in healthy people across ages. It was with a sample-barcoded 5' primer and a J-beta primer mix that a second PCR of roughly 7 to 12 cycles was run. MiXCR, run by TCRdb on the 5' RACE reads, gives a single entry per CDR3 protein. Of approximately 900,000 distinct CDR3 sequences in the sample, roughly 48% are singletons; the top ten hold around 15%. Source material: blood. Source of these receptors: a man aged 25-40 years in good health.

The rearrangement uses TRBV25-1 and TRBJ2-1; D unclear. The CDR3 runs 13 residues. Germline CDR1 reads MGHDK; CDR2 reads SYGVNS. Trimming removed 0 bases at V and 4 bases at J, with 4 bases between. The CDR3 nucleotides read TGTGCCAGCAGTGAATATGCGTACAATGAGCAGTTCTTC. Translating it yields CASSEYAYNEQFF.

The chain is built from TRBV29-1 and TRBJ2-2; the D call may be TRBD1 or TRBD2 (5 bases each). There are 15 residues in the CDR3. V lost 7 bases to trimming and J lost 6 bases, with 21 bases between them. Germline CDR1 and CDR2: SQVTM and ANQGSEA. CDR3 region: CSGGEGPRVSGELFF. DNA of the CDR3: TGCAGCGGCGGTGAGGGGCCGCGGGTTTCCGGGGAGCTGTTTTTT.

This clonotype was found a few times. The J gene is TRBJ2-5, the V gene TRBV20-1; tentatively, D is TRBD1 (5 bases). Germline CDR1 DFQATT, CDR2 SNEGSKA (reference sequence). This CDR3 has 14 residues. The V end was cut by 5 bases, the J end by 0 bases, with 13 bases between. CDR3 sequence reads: CSARPNRNQETQYF. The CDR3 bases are TGCAGTGCTCGACCCAACAGGAACCAAGAGACCCAGTACTTC.

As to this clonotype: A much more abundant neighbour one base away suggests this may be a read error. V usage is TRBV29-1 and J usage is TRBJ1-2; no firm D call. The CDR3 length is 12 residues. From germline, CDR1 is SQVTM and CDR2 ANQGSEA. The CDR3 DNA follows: TGCAGCGTTGTGTTCCCAACCTATGACTACACCTTC. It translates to CSVVFPTYDYTF. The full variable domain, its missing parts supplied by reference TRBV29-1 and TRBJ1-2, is SAVISQKPSRDICQRGTSLTIQCQVDSQVTMMFWYRQQPGQSLTLIATANQGSEATYESGFVIDKFPISRPNLTFSTLTVSNMSPEDSSIYLCSVVFPTYDYTFGSGTRLTVV.

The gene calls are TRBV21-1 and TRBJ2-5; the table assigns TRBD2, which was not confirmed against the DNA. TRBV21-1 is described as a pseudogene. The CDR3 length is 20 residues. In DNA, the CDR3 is TGTGCCAGCAGCAAAGATAGGGAGGACACCCCGAAACTACTCCAAGAGACCCAGTACTTC. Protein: CASSKDREDTPKLLQETQYF.

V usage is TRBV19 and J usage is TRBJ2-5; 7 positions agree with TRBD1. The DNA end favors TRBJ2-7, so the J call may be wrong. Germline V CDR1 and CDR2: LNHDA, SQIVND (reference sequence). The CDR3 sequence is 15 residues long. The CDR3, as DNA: TGTGCCAGTAGTCCCCGGACAGGAGACTTGGACGAGCAGTACTTC. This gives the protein CASSPRTGDLDEQYF.

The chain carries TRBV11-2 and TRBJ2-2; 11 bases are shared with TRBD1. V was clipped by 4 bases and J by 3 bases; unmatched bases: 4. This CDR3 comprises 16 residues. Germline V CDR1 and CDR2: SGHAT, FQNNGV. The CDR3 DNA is TGTGCCAGCAGCTCCAGGGACAGGGGGTACACCGGGGAGCTGTTTTTT. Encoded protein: CASSSRDRGYTGELFF.

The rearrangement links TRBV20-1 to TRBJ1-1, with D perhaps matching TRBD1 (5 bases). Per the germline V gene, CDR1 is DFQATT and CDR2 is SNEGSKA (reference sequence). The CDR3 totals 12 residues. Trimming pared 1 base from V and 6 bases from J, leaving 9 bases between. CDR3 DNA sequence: TGCAGTGCTAGAGTGCAGGGCTCTGAAGCTTTCTTT. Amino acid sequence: CSARVQGSEAFF.

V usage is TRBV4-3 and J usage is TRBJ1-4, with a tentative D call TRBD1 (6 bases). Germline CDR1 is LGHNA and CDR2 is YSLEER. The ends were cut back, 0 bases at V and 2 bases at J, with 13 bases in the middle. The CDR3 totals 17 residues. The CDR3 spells CASSQDSAGHTNEKLFF. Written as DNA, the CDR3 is TGCGCCAGCAGCCAAGACTCTGCGGGACACACTAATGAAAAACTGTTTTTT.

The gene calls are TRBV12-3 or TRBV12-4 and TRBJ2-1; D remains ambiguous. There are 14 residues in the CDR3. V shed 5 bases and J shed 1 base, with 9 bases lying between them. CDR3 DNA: TGTGCCAGCAGTCATACTGGATCCTACAATGAGCAGTTCTTC. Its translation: CASSHTGSYNEQFF.

This CDR3 is CASTKSTASYEQYF. As DNA, the CDR3 is TGTGCCAGCACCAAAAGTACAGCCTCCTACGAGCAGTACTTC. The J gene is TRBJ2-7, the V gene TRBV6-2 or TRBV6-3, with D hard to call. This CDR3 contains 14 residues. The germline V gene encodes CDR1 MNHEY and CDR2 SVGEGT. V lost 7 bases, J lost 0 bases, and 13 bases lay in between.

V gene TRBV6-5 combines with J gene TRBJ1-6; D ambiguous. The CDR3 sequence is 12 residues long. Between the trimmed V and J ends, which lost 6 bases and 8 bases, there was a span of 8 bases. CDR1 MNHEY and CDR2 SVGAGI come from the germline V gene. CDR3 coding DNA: TGTGCCAGCAGCACAACCTATTCACCCCTCCACTTT. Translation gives CASSTTYSPLHF.

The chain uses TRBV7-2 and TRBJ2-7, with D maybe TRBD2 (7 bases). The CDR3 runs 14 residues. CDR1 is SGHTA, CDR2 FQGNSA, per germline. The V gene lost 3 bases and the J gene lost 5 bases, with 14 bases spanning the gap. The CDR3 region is CASSFVGGRHEQYF. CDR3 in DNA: TGTGCCAGCAGCTTCGTGGGGGGGCGTCACGAGCAGTACTTC. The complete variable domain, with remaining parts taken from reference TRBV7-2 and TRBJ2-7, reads GAGVSQSPSNKVTEKGKDVELRCDPISGHTALYWYRQSLGQGLEFLIYFQGNSAPDKSGLPSDRFSAERTGGSVSTLTIQRTQQEDSAVYLCASSFVGGRHEQYFGPGTRLTVT.